Listed here are 4 T cell receptor beta chains from one sample, sequenced in a study of blood T cell repertoires in COVID-19. This table comes from immunoSEQ multiplex PCR, and its TCRdb copy is limited to in-frame clones, with some not included. The data contain some 450,000 clones, roughly 90% of them singletons. The sequenced sample consisted of peripheral blood. These receptors were taken from a man younger than 30 with COVID-19, enrolled during active disease.

This clone came up a few times. This chain uses TRBV21-1 with TRBJ2-2; the table's D call TRBD2 went unverified against the DNA. TRBV21-1 is described as a pseudogene. The CDR3 has 21 amino acids. The DNA of the CDR3 is TGTGCCAGCAGCAACCGGTGGGGTAGCGGGGGGTTCTTTACGAACACCGGGGAGCTGTTTTTT. This translates into CASSNRWGSGGFFTNTGELFF.

This rearrangement joins TRBV11-3 to TRBJ2-7, with 11 nucleotides matching TRBD1. V was pared by 4 bases and J by 3 bases, with 11 bases of the junction left unmatched. Germline loops: CDR1 SGHNT, CDR2 YENEEA. The CDR3 contains 17 residues. The CDR3 region has the DNA TGTGCCAGCAGCTCAGGACAGGGGGCACCCCGTCTCTACGAGCAGTACTTC. This encodes CASSSGQGAPRLYEQYF.

This chain joins TRBV15 and TRBJ1-4; TRBD1 might be the D (5 bases). Germline V lookup: CDR1 LNHNV, CDR2 YYDKDF (reference sequence). V lost 0 bases and J 0 bases, leaving 14 bases between the germline ends. CDR3 length: 18 amino acids. The DNA for the CDR3 is TGTGCCACCAGCAGAGATCGGGGGGAGGCCTCAACTAATGAAAAACTGTTTTTT. It codes for CATSRDRGEASTNEKLFF.

The chain recombines TRBV12-5 with TRBJ2-1; 8 positions agree with TRBD2. The CDR3 consists of 18 residues. CDR1 is LGHNT and CDR2 is FRNRAP in the germline V gene. The trim removed 1 base at V and 9 bases at J, leaving 17 bases unmatched. CDR3 DNA sequence: TGTGCTAGTGGTTTGGGGCCTCCTCCTTTCGGGGGGGCGCGTGAGCAGTTCTTC. This encodes CASGLGPPPFGGAREQFF. Together with reference TRBV12-5 and TRBJ2-1, the CDR3 gives the full variable domain: DARVTQTPRHKVTEMGQEVTMRCQPILGHNTVFWYRQTMMQGLELLAYFRNRAPLDDSGMPKDRFSAEMPDATLATLKIQPSEPRDSAVYFCASGLGPPPFGGAREQFFGPGTRLTVL.